These T cell receptor beta chains were read from a single sample in a study of blood T cell repertoires in COVID-19. Assay used: immunoSEQ multiplex PCR; TCRdb lists only in-frame clones, some missing. This table holds around 170,000 clones, roughly 70% found once. Sequences were obtained from peripheral blood. Source of these receptors: a woman aged 80 or older with acute or convalescent COVID-19. Both conserved end residues are part of each CDR3. The D gene is left open where the match is weak. The size entry is marked missing in some rows and otherwise reads once, few, many or a size class.

v_gene,j_gene,d_gene,abundance,CDR3nt,CDR3aa
TRBV7-9,TRBJ2-1,TRBD2,few,TGTGCCAGCAGCCGTAGCGGGAGTCTCTACAATGAGCAGTTCTTC,CASSRSGSLYNEQFF
TRBV19,TRBJ1-1,TRBD1,NA,TGTGCCAGTAGGACAGGGGGCGGAACTGAAGCTTTCTTT,CASRTGGGTEAFF
TRBV6-2/TRBV6-3,TRBJ2-2,TRBD2,NA,TGTGCCAGCAGTCGACCACTAGCGGGAGCAGGGGAGCTGTTTTTT,CASSRPLAGAGELFF
TRBV5-8,TRBJ1-6,NA,NA,TGTGCCAGCAGCTTGGCTGAGTTGAATTATAATTCACCCCTCCACTTT,CASSLAELNYNSPLHF
TRBV19,TRBJ1-5,NA,NA,TGTGCCAGTAGTCTCGGGGAGTTAAGCAATCAGCCCCAGCATTTT,CASSLGELSNQPQHF
TRBV4-3,TRBJ2-1,NA,NA,TGCGCCAGCAGCCAAGAGGGGGCTTCCAGCTCCTACAATGAGCAGTTCTTC,CASSQEGASSSYNEQFF
TRBV9,TRBJ1-4,TRBD1,NA,TGTGCCAGCAGCGTAGCTATCGGGACAGGAGCAAATGAAAAACTGTTTTTT,CASSVAIGTGANEKLFF
TRBV5-1,TRBJ2-7,NA,NA,TGCGCCAGCAGCTTTGGGGGGACAGTCTACGAGCAGTACTTC,CASSFGGTVYEQYF
TRBV5-1,TRBJ2-7,TRBD2,once,TGCGCCAGCAGCCCCCTTTACCGACTAGCGGGTACCTACGAGCAGTACTTC,CASSPLYRLAGTYEQYF
TRBV5-1,TRBJ2-3,NA,NA,TGCGCCAGCAGCTTGGCAACTACAGATACGCAGTATTTT,CASSLATTDTQYF
TRBV5-4,TRBJ1-4,TRBD1,NA,TGTGCCAGCAGCTTAGGGGGCGAGGGGCATTGGGAAAAACTGTTTTTT,CASSLGGEGHWEKLFF
TRBV27,TRBJ1-1,NA,few,TGTGCCAGCAGTTTACTCTCGCGGGGCGCGAACACTGAAGCTTTCTTT,CASSLLSRGANTEAFF
TRBV6-2/TRBV6-3,TRBJ1-1,NA,NA,TGTGCCAGCAGTTACCAAGGACAGTCACGGGCTTTCTTT,CASSYQGQSRAFF
TRBV14,TRBJ2-6,NA,NA,TGTGCCAGCAGCCAATTCGACAGATATTACCCCTCTGGGGCCAACGTCCTGACTTTC,CASSQFDRYYPSGANVLTF
TRBV4-1,TRBJ1-5,NA,NA,TGCGCCAGCAGCCCCACGGGCAATCAGCCCCAGCATTTT,CASSPTGNQPQHF
TRBV29-1,TRBJ2-7,TRBD1,once,TGCAGCGTTGGAGGATCGCCCGGGACAGGGAGTCACGAGCAGTACTTC,CSVGGSPGTGSHEQYF
TRBV11-2,TRBJ2-7,TRBD2,NA,TGTGCCAGCAGCAAACTAGCGGCTGACTACGAGCAGTACTTC,CASSKLAADYEQYF
TRBV3-1/TRBV3-2,TRBJ2-5,NA,NA,TGTGCCAGCAGCAGGACAGCAGAAGAGACCCAGTACTTC,CASSRTAEETQYF
TRBV10-3,TRBJ2-1,TRBD1,NA,TGTGCCATCAGTGGAACAGGGGGTCGGAATGAGCAGTTCTTC,CAISGTGGRNEQFF
TRBV3-1/TRBV3-2,TRBJ1-1,NA,NA,TGTGCCAGCAGCCAGCAATCGGGAATGAACACTGAAGCTTTCTTT,CASSQQSGMNTEAFF
TRBV28,TRBJ2-5,TRBD2,NA,TGTGCCAGCAGTTTATTTCCGGGAGGGGAGACCCAGTACTTC,CASSLFPGGETQYF
TRBV7-2,TRBJ2-5,NA,NA,TGTGCCAGCAGCTTAGAGGGGGGGGAGACCCAGTACTTC,CASSLEGGETQYF
TRBV6-5,TRBJ1-6,TRBD1,NA,TGTGCCAGCAGCTCCCGGGACAGCTATTCACCCCTCCACTTT,CASSSRDSYSPLHF
TRBV28,TRBJ1-5,NA,once,TGTGCCAGCAGTTTACTACGGTATAGCAATCAGCCCCAGCATTTT,CASSLLRYSNQPQHF
TRBV7-2,TRBJ2-6,NA,few,TGTGCCAGCAGAGAGCAGGGTGCTGGGGCCAACGTCCTGACTTTC,CASREQGAGANVLTF
TRBV11-3,TRBJ2-1,NA,few,TGTGCCAGCAGCCAAGGGACACGGGGAAATGAGCAGTTCTTC,CASSQGTRGNEQFF
TRBV15,TRBJ1-5,NA,NA,TGTGCCACCAGCAGGATGGGGGGGACAAAGACCAATCAGCCCCAGCATTTT,CATSRMGGTKTNQPQHF